Below are 22 T cell receptor beta chains sequenced from a single sample in a study of OX40 agonist ivuxolimab in advanced cancers. The protocol was immunoSEQ multiplex PCR, while the TCRdb copy is restricted to in-frame clones and leaves out a portion. Among 66,000 or so clones, roughly 85% were seen once, and the ten largest hold roughly 4%. The specimen comprised CD4+ or CD8+ T cells sorted from blood, sampled in a trial of the OX40 agonist ivuxolimab. The receptors were sampled from an adult with an advanced solid tumor such as melanoma, head and neck, liver or kidney cancer.

By its share, this clone is medium-sized (0.01 to 0.1%). This chain links TRBV19 with TRBJ1-4, with D perhaps matching TRBD1 (6 bases). V was cut by 7 bases and J by 8 bases, with 17 bases left in between. CDR3 length equals 14 residues. From germline, CDR1 is LNHDA and CDR2 SQIVND (reference sequence). The CDR3 spells CASNNREPREKLFF. The DNA of the CDR3 is TGTGCCAGTAACAACAGGGAACCAAGGGAAAAACTGTTTTTT.

V and J are TRBV29-1 and TRBJ2-3; D may be TRBD2 (6 bases). Trimming cost V 6 bases and J 2 bases, with 15 bases left between them. From germline, CDR1 is SQVTM and CDR2 ANQGSEA. The CDR3 is made up of 14 amino acids. Here the CDR3 DNA reads TGCAGCGTACCCGGGACTCTCATCACAGATACGCAGTATTTT. Amino acid sequence: CSVPGTLITDTQYF.

This rearrangement joins TRBV19 to TRBJ1-4; no reliable D call. V was shortened by 4 bases and J by 8 bases, with 8 bases between the two germline ends. CDR1 LNHDA and CDR2 SQIVND come from the germline V gene (reference sequence). CDR3 length: 12 residues. CDR3 in amino acids: CASSSDREKLFF. The CDR3 bases are TGTGCCAGTAGTAGTGACCGGGAAAAACTGTTTTTT.

This chain links TRBV5-1 with TRBJ2-2; D is unresolved. With 0 bases removed from V and 6 bases from J, the gap between germline ends came to 12 bases. This CDR3 has 15 amino acids. Germline-derived CDR1 and CDR2 are SGHRS and YFSETQ. The CDR3 nucleotides are TGCGCCAGCAGCTTGGAGCTAGACGATTCCGGGGAGCTGTTTTTT. Translation: CASSLELDDSGELFF.

This clone was seen just once. The chain links TRBV5-6 to TRBJ2-2; 9 nucleotides match TRBD1. CDR3 length equals 16 residues. V shed 5 bases, J shed 4 bases, and the junction held 9 bases outside the gene matches. CDR1 SGHDT and CDR2 YYEEEE come from the germline V gene. The CDR3 sequence: CASRKLRDRATGELFF. DNA of the CDR3: TGTGCCAGCAGGAAACTCCGGGACAGGGCCACCGGGGAGCTGTTTTTT.

The chain uses TRBV7-8 and TRBJ2-1; weak D call: TRBD2 (5 bases). V lost 9 bases to trimming and J lost 4 bases, with 19 bases between them. The CDR3 has 15 amino acids. Germline V gene lookup returns CDR1 SGHVS and CDR2 FQNEAQ. The CDR3 region is CASRRGLAAYNEQFF. As DNA, the CDR3 is TGTGCCAGTAGACGTGGCCTAGCTGCGTACAATGAGCAGTTCTTC.

The V call is TRBV7-2, the J call TRBJ1-5; no firm D call. In germline, CDR1 is SGHTA, CDR2 FQGNSA. CDR3 length equals 16 residues. With 1 base removed from V and 3 bases from J, the gap between germline ends came to 13 bases. The CDR3 spells CASSLGTQVYNQPQHF. The CDR3 nucleotides are TGTGCCAGCAGCTTAGGGACCCAGGTGTACAATCAGCCCCAGCATTTT.

The rearrangement joins TRBV5-1 to TRBJ2-2, with D possibly matching TRBD1 (5 bases). Germline CDR1 and CDR2: SGHRS and YFSETQ. The length of the CDR3 is 15 residues. Trimming cost V 1 base and J 0 bases, with 7 bases left between them. The CDR3, as DNA: TGCGCCAGCAGCTTGTTCAGGGCGAACACCGGGGAGCTGTTTTTT. It translates to CASSLFRANTGELFF.

The chain joins TRBV2 to TRBJ2-5; no clear D gene. V lost 3 bases and J lost 11, with 13 bases in between. The V gene's germline CDR1 is SNHLY and CDR2 FYNNEI. This CDR3 spans 12 amino acids. The CDR3 DNA reads as TGTGCCAGCAGTGATGTACCTACGAAGCAGTACTTC. Protein sequence: CASSDVPTKQYF.

The chain links TRBV5-4 to TRBJ1-2; 8 bases line up with TRBD1. After removal of 5 bases from V and 8 bases from J, the junction contained 14 bases not matched to a gene. The germline V gene encodes CDR1 SGHNT and CDR2 YYREEE (reference sequence). CDR3 length: 15 amino acids. The DNA for the CDR3 is TGTGCCAGCAGTTATCAGGGGGCGCCCCAGGGGGGCTACACCTTC. Encoded protein: CASSYQGAPQGGYTF.

CDR3 bases: TGTGCCACCAGCAGAGAAGGGGGTCTCAATCAGCCCCAGCATTTT. Protein: CATSREGGLNQPQHF. The chain joins TRBV15 to TRBJ1-5, with D perhaps TRBD1 (6 bases). Trimming left V 0 bases short and J 3 bases short, with 9 bases between. The CDR3 is 15 residues long. The germline gives CDR1 LNHNV, CDR2 YYDKDF (reference sequence).

The sample holds one count of this clone. The rearrangement joins TRBV11-3 to TRBJ2-1; D is undetermined. There are 12 residues in the CDR3. From germline, CDR1 is SGHNT and CDR2 YENEEA. The ends were cut back, 2 bases at V and 5 bases at J, with 4 bases in the middle. CDR3 in amino acids: CASSLTDNEQFF. The CDR3 DNA reads TGTGCCAGCAGCTTAACGGACAATGAGCAGTTCTTC.

Comments on this clone: The junction departs from the called germline gene at one end, perhaps through a read error. The V and J genes are TRBV6-1 and TRBJ2-7; D remains unclear. This CDR3 has 14 amino acids. The V gene's germline CDR1 is MNHNS and CDR2 SASEGT. CDR3 sequence (DNA): TGTGCCAGCACTGAATTACCGGGCGTCTACGAGCAGTACTTC. Translating gives CASTELPGVYEQYF.

The rearrangement joins TRBV5-1 to TRBJ2-3; D call uncertain. The CDR3 contains 12 residues. V shed 4 bases and J shed 5 bases, with 8 bases lying between them. Per germline, CDR1 SGHRS and CDR2 YFSETQ. The CDR3 DNA reads TGCGCCAGCAGCCCTCAAGGAGATACGCAGTATTTT. It specifies CASSPQGDTQYF.

The chain joins TRBV5-8 to TRBJ2-3, with D perhaps assigned TRBD1 or TRBD2 (5 bases each). This CDR3 region has 16 residues. V dropped 4 bases and J dropped 3 bases, with 18 bases sitting between them. Germline CDR1 reads SGHTS; CDR2 reads YDEGEE. CDR3 bases: TGTGCCAGCAGCCCGTCCGGGACCCCCAGGACAGATACGCAGTATTTT. It specifies CASSPSGTPRTDTQYF.

This clone was observed once. J is TRBJ2-5 and V is TRBV28; TRBD2 matches 12 bases. The CDR3 loop spans 15 amino acids. V lost 6 bases to trimming and J lost 5 bases; unmatched junction nucleotides: 7. Germline CDR1 reads MDHEN; CDR2 reads SYDVKM. The CDR3 bases are TGTGCCAGCAGCCTAGCGGGAGGGCCGGATGAGACCCAGTACTTC. This codes for CASSLAGGPDETQYF. Full variable domain (rest looked up from reference TRBV28 and TRBJ2-5): DVKVTQSSRYLVKRTGEKVFLECVQDMDHENMFWYRQDPGLGLRLIYFSYDVKMKEKGDIPEGYSVSREKKERFSLILESASTNQTSMYLCASSLAGGPDETQYFGPGTRLLVL.

In this sample, this clone turned up a few times. V and J are TRBV5-6 and TRBJ1-1; TRBD1 is a possible D gene (6 bases). V was cut by 0 bases and J by 4 bases, with 13 bases left in between. Looked up from germline, CDR1 is SGHDT and CDR2 is YYEEEE. The CDR3 is made up of 15 amino acids. The CDR3 sequence is CASSLAKGGRTEAFF. DNA of the CDR3: TGTGCCAGCAGCTTGGCGAAAGGGGGACGCACTGAAGCTTTCTTT.

The chain carries TRBV6-5 and TRBJ2-3; D not certain. This CDR3 is 14 amino acids long. Per the germline V gene, CDR1 is MNHEY and CDR2 is SVGAGI. V lost 6 bases and J lost 6, with 16 bases in between. CDR3 sequence reads: CASSPRGLADTQYF. The CDR3 DNA follows: TGTGCCAGCAGCCCCCGTGGCCTTGCCGATACGCAGTATTTT.

There are a few counts of this clone. V usage is TRBV30 and J usage is TRBJ1-1, with 7 bases lining up with TRBD1. CDR1 is GTSNPN and CDR2 is SVGIG in the germline V gene (reference sequence). The ends lost 2 bases at V and 6 bases at J; junction bases unmatched: 12. The CDR3 length is 15 residues. CDR3 in DNA: TGTGCCTGGAGTTCAACCCGCAGGGGGAGGGCTGAAGCTTTCTTT. Translation: CAWSSTRRGRAEAFF.

V usage is TRBV4-1 and J usage is TRBJ2-1; D is undetermined. Germline assignment: CDR1 MGHRA and CDR2 YSYEKL. The CDR3 is made up of 15 amino acids. The V and J ends lost 1 base and 4 bases respectively, with 11 bases between them. Here the CDR3 DNA reads TGCGCCAGCAGCCAAGGGTCGCAACTGTACAATGAGCAGTTCTTC. It translates to CASSQGSQLYNEQFF.

The V call is TRBV27, the J call TRBJ2-7; maybe TRBD1 (5 bases). The CDR3 runs 14 residues. With 7 bases removed from V and 9 bases from J, the gap between germline ends came to 22 bases. Germline loops: CDR1 MNHEY, CDR2 SMNVEV (reference sequence). The CDR3 is CASTKGKGDQLQYF. The CDR3 DNA sequence: TGTGCCAGCACGAAGGGGAAGGGCGACCAACTGCAGTACTTC.

This rearrangement joins TRBV19 to TRBJ2-7; D unclear. Trimming left V 4 bases short and J 2 bases short, with 15 bases between. Germline CDR1 and CDR2: LNHDA and SQIVND (reference sequence). The CDR3 covers 15 residues. The CDR3, as DNA: TGTGCCAGTAGTACCGGCAGCCAACCTCCCTACGAGCAGTACTTC. It codes for CASSTGSQPPYEQYF.